This T cell receptor beta chain was captured in a study of Tregs in tolerant kidney transplant recipients. CDR3 size: 15 residues. The V gene lost 6 bases and the J gene lost 4 bases, with 13 bases spanning the gap. Germline-derived CDR1 and CDR2 are SGHTA and FQGNSA. Method: immunoSEQ multiplex PCR; TCRdb's copy keeps in-frame clones and lacks some. This table has some 4,000 clones, 80% to 90% appearing once. The clonotype was recovered from a human donor who received a combined kidney and bone marrow transplant. This chain uses TRBV7-2 with TRBJ2-6, with D maybe TRBD1 (5 bases). The input for sequencing was Tregs from blood, taken before the transplant. CDR3 nucleotide sequence: TGTGCCAGCAGGCAGGGTGCAGCCGGGGCCAACGTCCTGACTTTC. Amino acids: CASRQGAAGANVLTF.